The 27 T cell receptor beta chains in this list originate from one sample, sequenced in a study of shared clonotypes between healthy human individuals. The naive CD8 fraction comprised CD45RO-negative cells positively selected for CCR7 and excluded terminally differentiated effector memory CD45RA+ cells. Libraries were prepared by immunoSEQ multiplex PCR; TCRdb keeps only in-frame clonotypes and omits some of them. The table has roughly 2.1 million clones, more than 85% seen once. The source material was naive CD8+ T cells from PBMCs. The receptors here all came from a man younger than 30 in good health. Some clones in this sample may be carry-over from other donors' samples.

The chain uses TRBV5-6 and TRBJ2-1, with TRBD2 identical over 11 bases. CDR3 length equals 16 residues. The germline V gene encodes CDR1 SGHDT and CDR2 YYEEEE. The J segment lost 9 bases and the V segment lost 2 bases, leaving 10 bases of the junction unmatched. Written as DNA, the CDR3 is TGTGCCAGCAGCTTCCAGACTAGCGGGATATTTGGTGAGCAGTTCTTC. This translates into CASSFQTSGIFGEQFF. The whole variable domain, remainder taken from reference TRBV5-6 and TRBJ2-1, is DAGVTQSPTHLIKTRGQQVTLRCSPKSGHDTVSWYQQALGQGPQFIFQYYEEEERQRGNFPDRFSGHQFPNYSSELNVNALLLGDSALYLCASSFQTSGIFGEQFFGPGTRLTVL.

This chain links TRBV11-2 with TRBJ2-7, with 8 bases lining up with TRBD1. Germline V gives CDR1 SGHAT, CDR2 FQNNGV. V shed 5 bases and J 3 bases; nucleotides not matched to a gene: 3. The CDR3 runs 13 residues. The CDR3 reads CASSMGQVYEQYF. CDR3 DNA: TGTGCCAGCAGCATGGGACAGGTCTACGAGCAGTACTTC. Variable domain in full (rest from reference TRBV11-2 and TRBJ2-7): EAGVAQSPRYKIIEKRQSVAFWCNPISGHATLYWYQQILGQGPKLLIQFQNNGVVDDSQLPKDRFSAERLKGVDSTLKIQPAKLEDSAVYLCASSMGQVYEQYFGPGTRLTVT.

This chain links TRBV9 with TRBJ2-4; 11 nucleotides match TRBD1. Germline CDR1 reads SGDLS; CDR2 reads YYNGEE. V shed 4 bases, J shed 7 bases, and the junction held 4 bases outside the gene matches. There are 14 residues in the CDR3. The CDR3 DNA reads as TGTGCCAGCAGCAACTGGGACAGGGGGAACATTCAGTACTTC. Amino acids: CASSNWDRGNIQYF.

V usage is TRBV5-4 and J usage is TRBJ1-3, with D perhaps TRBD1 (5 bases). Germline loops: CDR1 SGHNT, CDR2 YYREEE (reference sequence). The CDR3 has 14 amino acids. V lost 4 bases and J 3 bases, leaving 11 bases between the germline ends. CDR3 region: CASSPGRSGNTIYF. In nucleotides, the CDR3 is TGTGCCAGCAGCCCGGGACGGAGTGGAAACACCATATATTTT.

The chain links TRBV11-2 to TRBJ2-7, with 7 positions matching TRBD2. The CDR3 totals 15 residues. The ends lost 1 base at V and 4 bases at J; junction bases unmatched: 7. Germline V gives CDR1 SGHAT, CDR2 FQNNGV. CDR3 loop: CASSLVGGSMYEQYF. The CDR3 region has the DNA TGTGCCAGCAGCTTAGTAGGCGGGAGTATGTACGAGCAGTACTTC.

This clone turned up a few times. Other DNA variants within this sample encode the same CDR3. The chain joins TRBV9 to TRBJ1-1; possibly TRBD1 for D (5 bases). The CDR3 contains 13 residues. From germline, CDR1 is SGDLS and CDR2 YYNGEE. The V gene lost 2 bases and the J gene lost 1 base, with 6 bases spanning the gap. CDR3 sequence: CASSVGTNTEAFF. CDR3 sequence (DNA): TGTGCCAGCAGCGTGGGGACGAACACTGAAGCTTTCTTT.

This CDR3 reads CASSFGPTPQPQHF. The CDR3 DNA is TGTGCCAGCAGTTTTGGACCTACCCCTCAGCCCCAGCATTTT. The chain has TRBV6-5 and TRBJ1-5; D unclear. V gave up 4 bases and J gave up 6 bases, with 13 bases separating them. Germline values: CDR1 MNHEY, CDR2 SVGAGI. This CDR3 is built from 14 residues.

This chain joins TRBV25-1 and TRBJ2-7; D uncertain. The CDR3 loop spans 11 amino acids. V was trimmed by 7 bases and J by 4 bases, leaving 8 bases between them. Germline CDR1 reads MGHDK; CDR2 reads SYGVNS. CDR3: CASKTGYEQYF. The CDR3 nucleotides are TGTGCCAGCAAAACGGGTTACGAGCAGTACTTC.

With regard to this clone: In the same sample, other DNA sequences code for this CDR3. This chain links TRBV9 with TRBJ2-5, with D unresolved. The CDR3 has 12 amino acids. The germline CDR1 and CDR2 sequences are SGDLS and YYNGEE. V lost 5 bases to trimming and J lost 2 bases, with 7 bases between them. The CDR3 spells CASSGDQETQYF. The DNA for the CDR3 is TGTGCCAGCAGTGGAGATCAAGAGACCCAGTACTTC.

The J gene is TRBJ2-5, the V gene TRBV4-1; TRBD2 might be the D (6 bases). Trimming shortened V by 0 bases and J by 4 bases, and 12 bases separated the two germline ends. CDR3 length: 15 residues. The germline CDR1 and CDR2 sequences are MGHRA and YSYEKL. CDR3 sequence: CASSQEVGGGETQYF. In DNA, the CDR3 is TGCGCCAGCAGCCAAGAAGTCGGGGGTGGAGAGACCCAGTACTTC.

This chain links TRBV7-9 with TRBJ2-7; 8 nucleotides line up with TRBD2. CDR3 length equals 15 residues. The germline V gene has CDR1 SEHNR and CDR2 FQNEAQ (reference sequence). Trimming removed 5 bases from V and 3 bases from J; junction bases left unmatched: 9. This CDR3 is CASSQPGLGDYEQYF. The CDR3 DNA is TGTGCCAGCAGCCAACCGGGACTAGGGGACTACGAGCAGTACTTC. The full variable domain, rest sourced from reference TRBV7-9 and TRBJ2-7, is DTGVSQNPRHKITKRGQNVTFRCDPISEHNRLYWYRQTLGQGPEFLTYFQNEAQLEKSRLLSDRFSAERPKGSFSTLEIQRTEQGDSAMYLCASSQPGLGDYEQYFGPGTRLTVT.

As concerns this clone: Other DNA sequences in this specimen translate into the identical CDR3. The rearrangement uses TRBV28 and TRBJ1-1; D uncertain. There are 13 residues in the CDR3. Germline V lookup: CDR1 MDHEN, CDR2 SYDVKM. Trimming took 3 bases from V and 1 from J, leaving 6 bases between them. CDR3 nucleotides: TGTGCCAGCAGTTTGGTCAGGAACACTGAAGCTTTCTTT. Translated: CASSLVRNTEAFF.

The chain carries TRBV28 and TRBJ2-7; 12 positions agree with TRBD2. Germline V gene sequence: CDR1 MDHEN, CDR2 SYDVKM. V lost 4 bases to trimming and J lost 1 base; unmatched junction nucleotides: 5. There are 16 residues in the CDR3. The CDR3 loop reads CASSSWTSGISYEQYF. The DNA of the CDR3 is TGTGCCAGCAGTTCGTGGACTAGCGGGATTTCCTACGAGCAGTACTTC.

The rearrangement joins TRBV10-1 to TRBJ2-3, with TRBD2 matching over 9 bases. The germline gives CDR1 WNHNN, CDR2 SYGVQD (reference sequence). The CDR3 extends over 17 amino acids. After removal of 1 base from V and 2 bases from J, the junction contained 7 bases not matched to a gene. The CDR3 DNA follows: TGCGCCAGCAGTGAGTTGGGGACTAGCTGTCCCACAGATACGCAGTATTTT. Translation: CASSELGTSCPTDTQYF.

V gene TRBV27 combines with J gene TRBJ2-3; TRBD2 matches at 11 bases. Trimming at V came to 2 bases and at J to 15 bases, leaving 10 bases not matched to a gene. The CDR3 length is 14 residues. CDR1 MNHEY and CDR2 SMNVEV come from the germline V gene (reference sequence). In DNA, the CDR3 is TGTGCCAGCAGTTTAGGACTAGCGGGCCCGCGTCATTATTTT. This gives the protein CASSLGLAGPRHYF.

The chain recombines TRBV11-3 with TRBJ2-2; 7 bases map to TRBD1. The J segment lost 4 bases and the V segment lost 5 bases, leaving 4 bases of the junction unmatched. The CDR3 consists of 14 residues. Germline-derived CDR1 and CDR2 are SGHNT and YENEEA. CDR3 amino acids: CASSDRDSTGELFF. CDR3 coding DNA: TGTGCCAGCAGCGACCGGGACAGCACCGGGGAGCTGTTTTTT. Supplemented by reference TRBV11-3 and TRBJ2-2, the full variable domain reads EAGVVQSPRYKIIEKKQPVAFWCNPISGHNTLYWYLQNLGQGPELLIRYENEEAVDDSQLPKDRFSAERLKGVDSTLKIQPAELGDSAVYLCASSDRDSTGELFFGEGSRLTVL.

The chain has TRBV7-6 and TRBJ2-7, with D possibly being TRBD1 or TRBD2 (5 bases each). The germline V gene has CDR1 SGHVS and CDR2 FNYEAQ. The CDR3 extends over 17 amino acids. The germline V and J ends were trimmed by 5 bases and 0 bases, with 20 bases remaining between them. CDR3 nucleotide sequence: TGTGCCAGCAGCCCCACCGATCTGGGGGAAGACTCCTACGAGCAGTACTTC. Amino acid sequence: CASSPTDLGEDSYEQYF.

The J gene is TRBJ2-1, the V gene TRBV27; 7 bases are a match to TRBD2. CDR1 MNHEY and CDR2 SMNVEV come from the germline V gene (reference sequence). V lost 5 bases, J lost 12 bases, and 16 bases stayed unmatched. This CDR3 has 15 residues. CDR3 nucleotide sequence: TGTGCCAGCAGTCCCGGGAGGCCCTCCTATCTTGTGCAGTTCTTC. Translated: CASSPGRPSYLVQFF.

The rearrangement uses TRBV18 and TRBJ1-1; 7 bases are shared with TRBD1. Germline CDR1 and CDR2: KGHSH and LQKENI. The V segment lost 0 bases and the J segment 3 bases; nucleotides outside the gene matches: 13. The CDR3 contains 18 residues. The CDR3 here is CASSPPLDRVYWDTEAFF. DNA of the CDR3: TGTGCCAGCTCACCACCTTTAGACAGGGTATATTGGGACACTGAAGCTTTCTTT.

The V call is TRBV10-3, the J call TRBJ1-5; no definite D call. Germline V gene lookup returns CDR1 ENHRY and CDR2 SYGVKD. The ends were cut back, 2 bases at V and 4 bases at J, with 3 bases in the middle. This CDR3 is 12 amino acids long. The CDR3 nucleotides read TGTGCCATCAGTGAGGGAAATCAGCCCCAGCATTTT. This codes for CAISEGNQPQHF.

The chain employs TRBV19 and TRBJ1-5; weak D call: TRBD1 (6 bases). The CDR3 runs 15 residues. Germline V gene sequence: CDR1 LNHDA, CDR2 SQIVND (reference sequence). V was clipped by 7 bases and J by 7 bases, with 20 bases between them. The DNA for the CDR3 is TGTGCCAGTAACTGGGGGCAGGGTATTTGGCAGCCCCAGCATTTT. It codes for CASNWGQGIWQPQHF.

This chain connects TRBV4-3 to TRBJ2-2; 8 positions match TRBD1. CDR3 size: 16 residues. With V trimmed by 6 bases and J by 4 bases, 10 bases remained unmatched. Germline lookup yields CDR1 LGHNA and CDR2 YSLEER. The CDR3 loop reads CASSLLTGVATGELFF. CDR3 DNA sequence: TGCGCCAGCAGTCTTCTGACAGGGGTTGCCACCGGGGAGCTGTTTTTT.

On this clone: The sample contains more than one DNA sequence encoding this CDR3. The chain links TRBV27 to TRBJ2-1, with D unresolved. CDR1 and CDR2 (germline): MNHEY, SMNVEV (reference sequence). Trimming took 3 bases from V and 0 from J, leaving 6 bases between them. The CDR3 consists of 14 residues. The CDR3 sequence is CASSFRSSYNEQFF. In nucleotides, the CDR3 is TGTGCCAGCAGTTTCCGGAGCTCCTACAATGAGCAGTTCTTC.

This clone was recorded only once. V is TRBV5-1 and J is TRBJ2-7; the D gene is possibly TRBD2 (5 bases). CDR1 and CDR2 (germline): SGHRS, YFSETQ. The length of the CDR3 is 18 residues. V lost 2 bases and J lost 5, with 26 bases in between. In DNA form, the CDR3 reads TGCGCCAGCAGCTTTGGAGGTTTCATAGACATAGGACGTCACGAGCAGTACTTC. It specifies CASSFGGFIDIGRHEQYF.

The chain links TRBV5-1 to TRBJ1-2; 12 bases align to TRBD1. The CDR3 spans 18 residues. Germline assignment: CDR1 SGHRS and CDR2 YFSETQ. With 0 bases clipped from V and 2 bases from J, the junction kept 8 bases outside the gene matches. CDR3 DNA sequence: TGCGCCAGCAGCTTGGATCGGGACAGGGGGCCTCGGAACTATGGCTACACCTTC. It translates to CASSLDRDRGPRNYGYTF.

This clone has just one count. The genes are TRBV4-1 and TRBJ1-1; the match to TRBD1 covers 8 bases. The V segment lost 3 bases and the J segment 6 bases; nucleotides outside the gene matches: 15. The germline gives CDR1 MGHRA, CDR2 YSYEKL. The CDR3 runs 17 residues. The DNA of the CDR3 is TGCGCCAGCAGCCAGGTAACCAGGACAGGGATAAGTCCTGAAGCTTTCTTT. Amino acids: CASSQVTRTGISPEAFF.

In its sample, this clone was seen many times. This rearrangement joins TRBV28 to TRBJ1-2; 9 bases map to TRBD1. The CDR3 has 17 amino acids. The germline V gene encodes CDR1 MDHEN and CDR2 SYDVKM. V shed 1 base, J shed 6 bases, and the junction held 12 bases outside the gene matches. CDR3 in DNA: TGTGCCAGCAGTTTATTCGGGACAGGGAGGTCAGGGGATGGCTACACCTTC. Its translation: CASSLFGTGRSGDGYTF.